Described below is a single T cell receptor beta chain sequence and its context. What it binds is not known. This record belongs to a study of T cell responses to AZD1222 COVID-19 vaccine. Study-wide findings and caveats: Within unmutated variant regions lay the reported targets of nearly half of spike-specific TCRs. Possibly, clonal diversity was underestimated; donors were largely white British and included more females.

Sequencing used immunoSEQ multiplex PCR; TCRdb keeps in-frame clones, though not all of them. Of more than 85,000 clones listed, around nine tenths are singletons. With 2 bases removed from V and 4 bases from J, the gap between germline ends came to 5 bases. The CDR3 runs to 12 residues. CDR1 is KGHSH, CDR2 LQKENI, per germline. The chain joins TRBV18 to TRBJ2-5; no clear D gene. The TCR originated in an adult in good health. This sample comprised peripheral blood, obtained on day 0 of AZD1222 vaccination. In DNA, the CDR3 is TGTGCCAGCTCACCAGGGTCAGAGACCCAGTACTTC. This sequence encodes CASSPGSETQYF.